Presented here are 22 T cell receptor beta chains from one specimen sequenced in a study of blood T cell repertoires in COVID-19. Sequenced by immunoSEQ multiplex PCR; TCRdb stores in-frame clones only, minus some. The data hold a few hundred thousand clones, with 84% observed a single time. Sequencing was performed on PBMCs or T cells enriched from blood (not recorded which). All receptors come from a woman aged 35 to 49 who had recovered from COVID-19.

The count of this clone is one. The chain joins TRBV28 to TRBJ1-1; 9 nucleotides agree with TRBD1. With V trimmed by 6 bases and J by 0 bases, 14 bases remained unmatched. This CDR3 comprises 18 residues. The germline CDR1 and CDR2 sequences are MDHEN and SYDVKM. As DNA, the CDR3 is TGTGCCAGCAGGGCGGACAGGGGAAGACCAGGCATGAACACTGAAGCTTTCTTT. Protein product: CASRADRGRPGMNTEAFF.

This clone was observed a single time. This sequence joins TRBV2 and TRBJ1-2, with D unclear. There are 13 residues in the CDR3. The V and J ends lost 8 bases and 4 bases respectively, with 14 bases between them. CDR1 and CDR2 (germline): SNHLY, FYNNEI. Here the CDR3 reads CASAEFRIYGYTF. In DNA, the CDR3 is TGTGCCAGCGCGGAGTTCAGAATCTATGGCTACACCTTC.

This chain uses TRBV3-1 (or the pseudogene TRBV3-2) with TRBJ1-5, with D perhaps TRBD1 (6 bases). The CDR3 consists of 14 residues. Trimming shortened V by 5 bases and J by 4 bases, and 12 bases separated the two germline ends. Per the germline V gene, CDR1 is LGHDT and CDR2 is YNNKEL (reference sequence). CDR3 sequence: CASSDPGHNQPQHF. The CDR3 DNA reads TGTGCCAGCAGCGATCCGGGACATAATCAGCCCCAGCATTTT.

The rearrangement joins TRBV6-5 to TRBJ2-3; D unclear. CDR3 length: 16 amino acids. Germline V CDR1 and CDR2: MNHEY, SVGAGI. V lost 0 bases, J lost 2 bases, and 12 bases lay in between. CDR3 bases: TGTGCCAGCAGTTACTCGTTCCAGGAAGCCACAGATACGCAGTATTTT. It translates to CASSYSFQEATDTQYF.

The CDR3: CASRPDGNQPQHF. As DNA, the CDR3 is TGTGCCAGCAGACCAGATGGCAATCAGCCCCAGCATTTT. The chain couples TRBV12-3 or TRBV12-4 to TRBJ1-5; no clear D. CDR3 length equals 13 residues. V gave up 6 bases and J gave up 2 bases, with 8 bases separating them.

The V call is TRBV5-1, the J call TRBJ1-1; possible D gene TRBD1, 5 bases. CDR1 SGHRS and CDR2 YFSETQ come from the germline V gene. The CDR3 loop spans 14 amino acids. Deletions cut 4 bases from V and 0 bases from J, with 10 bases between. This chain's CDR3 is CASSRDSMNTEAFF. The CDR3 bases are TGCGCCAGCAGCAGAGACAGCATGAACACTGAAGCTTTCTTT.

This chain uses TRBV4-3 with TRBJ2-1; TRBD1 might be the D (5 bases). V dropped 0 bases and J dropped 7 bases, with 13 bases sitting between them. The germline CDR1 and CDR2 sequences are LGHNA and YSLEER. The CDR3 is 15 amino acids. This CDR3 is CASSQDPGYGNEQFF. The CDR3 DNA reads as TGCGCCAGCAGCCAAGATCCAGGGTACGGTAATGAGCAGTTCTTC.

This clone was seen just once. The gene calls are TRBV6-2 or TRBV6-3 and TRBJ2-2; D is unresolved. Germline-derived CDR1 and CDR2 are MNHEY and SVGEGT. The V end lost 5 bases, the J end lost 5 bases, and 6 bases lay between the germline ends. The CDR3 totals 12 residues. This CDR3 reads CASSIRTGELFF. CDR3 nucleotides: TGTGCCAGCAGTATTCGGACCGGGGAGCTGTTTTTT.

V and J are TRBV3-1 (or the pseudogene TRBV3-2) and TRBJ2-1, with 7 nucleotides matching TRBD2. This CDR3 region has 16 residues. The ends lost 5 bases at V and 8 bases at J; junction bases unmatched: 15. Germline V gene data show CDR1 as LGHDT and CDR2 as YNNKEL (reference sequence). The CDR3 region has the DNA TGTGCCAGCAGCTGGGAGGGACTTAGCCCACTGGATGAGCAGTTCTTC. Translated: CASSWEGLSPLDEQFF.

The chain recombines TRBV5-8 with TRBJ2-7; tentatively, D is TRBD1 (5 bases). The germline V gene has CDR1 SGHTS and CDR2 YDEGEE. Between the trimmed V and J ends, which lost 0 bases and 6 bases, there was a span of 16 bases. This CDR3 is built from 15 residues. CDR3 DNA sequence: TGTGCCAGCAGCTTGGGACAGACGCTACGGGTCGAGCAGTACTTC. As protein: CASSLGQTLRVEQYF.

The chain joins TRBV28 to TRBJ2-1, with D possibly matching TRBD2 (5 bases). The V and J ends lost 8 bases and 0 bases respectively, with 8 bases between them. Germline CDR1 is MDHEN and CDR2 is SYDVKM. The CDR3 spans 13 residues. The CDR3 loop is CASRLPSYNEQFF. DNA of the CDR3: TGTGCCAGCCGACTACCCTCCTACAATGAGCAGTTCTTC.

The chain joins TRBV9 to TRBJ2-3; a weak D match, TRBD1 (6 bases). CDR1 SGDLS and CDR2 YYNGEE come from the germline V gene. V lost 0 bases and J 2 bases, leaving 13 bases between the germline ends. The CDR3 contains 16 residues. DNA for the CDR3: TGTGCCAGCAGCGTAGTTGGTCAGGGGAACACAGATACGCAGTATTTT. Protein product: CASSVVGQGNTDTQYF.

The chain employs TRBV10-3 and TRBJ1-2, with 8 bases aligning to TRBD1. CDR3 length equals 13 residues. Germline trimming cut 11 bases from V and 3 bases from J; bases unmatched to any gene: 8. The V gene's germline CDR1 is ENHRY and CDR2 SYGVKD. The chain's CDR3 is CASWTGNDYGYTF. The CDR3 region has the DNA TGTGCCTCGTGGACAGGGAACGACTATGGCTACACCTTC.

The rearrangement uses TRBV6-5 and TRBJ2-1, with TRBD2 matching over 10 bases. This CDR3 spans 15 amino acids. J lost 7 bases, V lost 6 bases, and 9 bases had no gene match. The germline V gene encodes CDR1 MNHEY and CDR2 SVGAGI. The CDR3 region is CASRPLAGVRNEQFF. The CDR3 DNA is TGTGCCAGCAGACCCCTAGCGGGAGTGAGGAATGAGCAGTTCTTC.

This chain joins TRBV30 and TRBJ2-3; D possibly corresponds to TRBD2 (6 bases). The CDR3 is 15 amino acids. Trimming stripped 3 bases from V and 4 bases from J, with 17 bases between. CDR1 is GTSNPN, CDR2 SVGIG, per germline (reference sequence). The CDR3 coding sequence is TGTGCCTGGAGCGCGGGACTCCAGAGTGCAGATACGCAGTATTTT. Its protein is CAWSAGLQSADTQYF. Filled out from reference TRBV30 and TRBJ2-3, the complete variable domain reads SQTIHQWPATLVQPVGSPLSLECTVEGTSNPNLYWYRQAAGRGLQLLFYSVGIGQISSEVPQNLSASRPQDRQFILSSKKLLLSDSGFYLCAWSAGLQSADTQYFGPGTRLTVL.

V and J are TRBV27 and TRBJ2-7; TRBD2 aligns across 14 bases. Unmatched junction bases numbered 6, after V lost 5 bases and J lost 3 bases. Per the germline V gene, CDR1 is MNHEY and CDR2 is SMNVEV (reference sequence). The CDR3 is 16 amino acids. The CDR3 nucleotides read TGTGCCAGCAGTCCCGGGACTAGCGGGAGTATCTACGAGCAGTACGTC. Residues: CASSPGTSGSIYEQYV.

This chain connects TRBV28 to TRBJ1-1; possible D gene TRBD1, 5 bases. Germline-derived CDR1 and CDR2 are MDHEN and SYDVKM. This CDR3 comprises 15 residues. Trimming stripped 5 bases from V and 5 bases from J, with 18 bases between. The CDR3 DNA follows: TGTGCCAGCAGTCCCCCCTCTTTCAGGGTAACTGAAGCTTTCTTT. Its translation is CASSPPSFRVTEAFF.

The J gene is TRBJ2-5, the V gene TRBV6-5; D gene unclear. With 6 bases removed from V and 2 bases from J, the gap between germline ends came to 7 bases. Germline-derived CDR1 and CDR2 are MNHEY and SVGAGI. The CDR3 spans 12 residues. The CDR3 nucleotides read TGTGCCAGCAGGCGAAATCAAGAGACCCAGTACTTC. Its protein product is CASRRNQETQYF.

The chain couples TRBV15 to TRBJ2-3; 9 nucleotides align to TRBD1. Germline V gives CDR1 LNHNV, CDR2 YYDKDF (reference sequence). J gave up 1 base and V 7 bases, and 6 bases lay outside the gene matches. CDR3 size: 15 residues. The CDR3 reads CATTHGDRGTDTQYF. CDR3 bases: TGTGCCACCACCCACGGGGACAGGGGCACAGATACGCAGTATTTT. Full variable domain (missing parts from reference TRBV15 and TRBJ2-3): DAMVIQNPRYQVTQFGKPVTLSCSQTLNHNVMYWYQQKSSQAPKLLFHYYDKDFNNEADTPDNFQSRRPNTSFCFLDIRSPGLGDTAMYLCATTHGDRGTDTQYFGPGTRLTVL.

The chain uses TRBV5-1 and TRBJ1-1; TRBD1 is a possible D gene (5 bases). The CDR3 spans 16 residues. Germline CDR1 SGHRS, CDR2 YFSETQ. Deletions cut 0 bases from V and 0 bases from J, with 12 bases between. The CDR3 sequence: CASSLEAGNLNTEAFF. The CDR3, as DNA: TGCGCCAGCAGCTTGGAGGCAGGGAACCTGAACACTGAAGCTTTCTTT.

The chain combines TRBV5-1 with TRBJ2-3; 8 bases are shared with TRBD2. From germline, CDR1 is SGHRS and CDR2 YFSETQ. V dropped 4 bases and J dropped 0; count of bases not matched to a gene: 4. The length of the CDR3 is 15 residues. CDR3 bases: TGCGCCAGCAGCACGGGACTAGTGAGCACAGATACGCAGTATTTT. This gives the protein CASSTGLVSTDTQYF.

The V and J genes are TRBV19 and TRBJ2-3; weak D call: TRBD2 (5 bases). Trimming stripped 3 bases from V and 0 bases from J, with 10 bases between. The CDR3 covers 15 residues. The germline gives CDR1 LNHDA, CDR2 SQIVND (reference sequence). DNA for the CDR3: TGTGCCAGTAGTATCAACGGGGTTAGCACAGATACGCAGTATTTT. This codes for CASSINGVSTDTQYF. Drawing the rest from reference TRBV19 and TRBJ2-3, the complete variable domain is DGGITQSPKYLFRKEGQNVTLSCEQNLNHDAMYWYRQDPGQGLRLIYYSQIVNDFQKGDIAEGYSVSREKKESFPLTVTSAQKNPTAFYLCASSINGVSTDTQYFGPGTRLTVL.